Listed here is a single T cell receptor beta chain. Its cognate antigen is unknown. This entry belongs to a study of cytomegalovirus exposure and HLA in healthy donors. Findings and caveats of the study: For cytomegalovirus status, the classifier reportedly gave diagnoses with high specificity and sensitivity. Roughly uniform sequencing depth across donors was assumed, possibly incorrectly. Reportedly, a later analysis found an Asian-associated ancestry cluster had fewer N-insertions than the roughly 630-donor mean.

Primers for the PCR totalled 60 Vbeta and 13 Jbeta. The authors' processing: A follow-up analysis tallied 86 million or so unique TCR beta chains, roughly 11 million shared. Repertoires were generated with immunoSEQ multiplex PCR, while TCRdb's copy carries only in-frame clones and drops some. V and J calls and clone size are as listed in that table; D and trimming were resolved from the DNA. The sample yields approximately 150,000 clones, 82% seen once. V was pared by 4 bases and J by 5 bases, with 15 bases of the junction left unmatched. The CDR3 contains 17 residues. The germline V gene encodes CDR1 SEHNR and CDR2 FQNEAQ (reference sequence).

Specimen: PBMCs. The clonotype was recovered from a male donor in good health and CMV-seronegative. J is TRBJ2-5 and V is TRBV7-9; 8 bases are a match to TRBD1. The CDR3 sequence is CASSSAAGGAPWETQYF. The CDR3 DNA reads TGTGCCAGCAGCTCTGCGGCAGGGGGCGCCCCTTGGGAGACCCAGTACTTC.